This T cell receptor (beta chain) derives from a study of human T cells and chemical hapten exposure. The study, taken as a whole, reports: TCRs above 1 in 1000 frequency did not change with DPC sensitization.

Time point in this sample: pre-sensitization, week 0. Treatment meaning: therapeutic diphenylcyclopropenone sensitization with weekly scalp DPC. Alopecia patients deemed DPC-suitable, aged 18 to 70, excluding pregnancy. The total RNA was obtained from whole blood that was not fractionated. Germline V gene sequence: CDR1 LGHNA, CDR2 YNFKEQ. The CDR3 has 18 residues. Unmatched junction bases numbered 11, after V lost 3 bases and J lost 2 bases. Each CDR3 protein is one row after TCRdb ran MiXCR on the RACE reads. The table has some 70,000 distinct CDR3 sequences, roughly 9.7% seen once; the top ten hold approximately 5.5%. This clonotype was found a few times. Its target is unknown.

The receptor was derived from a woman in her 50s with alopecia areata. Some clones in this sample may be carry-over from other donors' samples. V gene TRBV4-2 combines with J gene TRBJ2-1; 9 bases map to TRBD2. The source material was whole blood, sampled in connection with sensitization to the hapten diphenylcyclopropenone (DPC). In nucleotides, the CDR3 is TGTGCCAGCAGCCATAAAGACATAAGACTAGCGGCCTACAATGAGCAGTTCTTC. Encoded protein: CASSHKDIRLAAYNEQFF.